What follows are 8 T cell receptor beta chains derived from one specimen sequenced in a study of T cells in Graves' hyperthyroidism and ophthalmopathy (dated by TCRdb to between 2017 and 2020). The library was generated by multiplex PCR. The instrument was an Illumina HiSeq 2000. Amplification of TCR beta CDR3 regions was carried out from RNA transcripts. For the first round of RT-PCR on the TCR CDR3, the HTBI primer set was used together with the Qiagen OneStep RT-PCR kit. The public reads were run again by TCRdb, first through fastp at Q25 and then through MiXCR, and only productive beta chains were kept. Every CDR3 protein is listed once, alongside the most common genes and DNA of its rows. This sample has roughly 510,000 distinct CDR3 sequences in its table, and 46% of those were observed once. In total, the top ten clones hold about 45% of the sample. The material sequenced was peripheral blood or thyroid tissue (not recorded which). These receptors were collected from an adult woman with Graves' disease, either hyperthyroidism or ophthalmopathy (not recorded which).

This clonotype was recorded a few times. The chain carries TRBV11-2 and TRBJ2-2, with 9 positions matching TRBD1. V shed 0 bases, J shed 6 bases, and the junction held 2 bases outside the gene matches. The CDR3 is made up of 15 amino acids. CDR1 and CDR2 from the germline V gene are SGHAT and FQNNGV. As DNA, the CDR3 is TGTGCCAGCAGCTTAGAGAGGACAGGGGCCGGGGAGCTGTTTTTT. This gives the protein CASSLERTGAGELFF.

This clonotype was recorded many times. J is TRBJ2-6 and V is TRBV6-6; possibly TRBD1 or TRBD2 for D (5 bases each). The V gene's germline CDR1 is MNHNY and CDR2 SVGAGI (reference sequence). V was clipped by 5 bases and J by 0 bases, with 11 bases between them. The CDR3 runs 16 residues. CDR3 loop: CASSGGRNSGANVLTF. CDR3 nucleotide sequence: TGTGCCAGCAGTGGGGGTAGGAACTCTGGGGCCAACGTCCTGACTTTC.

This clonotype was picked up many times. V gene TRBV29-1 combines with J gene TRBJ2-5; D could derive from TRBD1 or TRBD2 (6 bases each). V was trimmed by 8 bases and J by 1 base, leaving 11 bases between them. CDR3 size: 12 residues. CDR1 is SQVTM and CDR2 is ANQGSEA in the germline V gene. The DNA of the CDR3 is TGCAGCTCGCGGGACACCCAAGAGACCCAGTACTTC. Its protein is CSSRDTQETQYF.

A word on this clonotype: One end of the junction does not line up with germline, which may come from a read error. J is TRBJ2-7 and V is TRBV7-9, with 8 bases aligning to TRBD1. Germline V lookup: CDR1 SEHNR, CDR2 FQNEAQ (reference sequence). The CDR3 spans 16 residues. CDR3 loop: CASSQATGAQAYEQYF. CDR3 sequence (DNA): TGCGCCAGCAGCCAGGCGACAGGGGCGCAGGCCTACGAGCAGTACTTC.

This clonotype was seen a handful of times. This rearrangement joins TRBV10-3 to TRBJ1-1; D gene unclear. Germline loops: CDR1 ENHRY, CDR2 SYGVKD. The ends were cut back, 4 bases at V and 3 bases at J, with 18 bases in the middle. The CDR3 is made up of 16 amino acids. The CDR3 region has the DNA TGTGCCATCAGTGCCTCCGGACTGGGGAGGGACACTGAAGCTTTCTTT. This gives the protein CAISASGLGRDTEAFF.

The chain joins TRBV29-1 to TRBJ2-7; D is unclear. The CDR3 consists of 13 residues. In germline, CDR1 is SQVTM, CDR2 ANQGSEA. V was cut by 2 bases and J by 0 bases, with 8 bases left in between. CDR3 protein: CSVEIYGSYEQYF. CDR3 in DNA: TGCAGCGTTGAAATTTACGGCTCCTACGAGCAGTACTTC.

This clonotype was seen a single time. The V and J genes are TRBV7-9 and TRBJ1-1, with 8 bases fitting TRBD1. This CDR3 contains 16 residues. The germline CDR1 and CDR2 sequences are SEHNR and FQNEAQ (reference sequence). V lost 1 base and J lost 1; bases outside the gene matches: 5. CDR3 in amino acids: CASSLVGQVTNTEAFF. CDR3 nucleotides: TGTGCCAGCAGCTTAGTGGGACAGGTGACGAACACTGAAGCTTTCTTT.

As to this clonotype: This is likely a read error, given that the CDR3 carries no conserved phenylalanine or tryptophan at its end. This chain links TRBV2 with TRBJ2-6; D gene uncertain. Trimming pared 2 bases from V and 1 base from J, leaving 3 bases between. The germline V gene encodes CDR1 SNHLY and CDR2 FYNNEI. The CDR3 has 14 amino acids. This CDR3 reads CASSEMSGANVLTS. CDR3 coding DNA: TGTGCCAGCAGTGAAATGTCTGGGGCCAACGTCCTGACTTCC.